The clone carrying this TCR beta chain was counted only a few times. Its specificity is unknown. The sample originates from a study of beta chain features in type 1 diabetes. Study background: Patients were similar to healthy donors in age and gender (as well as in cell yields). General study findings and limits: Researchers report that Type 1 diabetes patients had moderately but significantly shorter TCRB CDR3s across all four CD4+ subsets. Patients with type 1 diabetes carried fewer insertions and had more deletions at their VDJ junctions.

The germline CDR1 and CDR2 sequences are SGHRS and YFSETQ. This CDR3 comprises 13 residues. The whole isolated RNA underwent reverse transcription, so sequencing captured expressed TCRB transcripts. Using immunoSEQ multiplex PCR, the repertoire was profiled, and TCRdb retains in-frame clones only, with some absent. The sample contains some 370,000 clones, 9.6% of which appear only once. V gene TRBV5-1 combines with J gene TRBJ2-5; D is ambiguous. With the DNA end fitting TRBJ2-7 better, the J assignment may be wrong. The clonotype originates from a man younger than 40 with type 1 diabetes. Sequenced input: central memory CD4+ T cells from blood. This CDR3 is CASSLGHQNEQYF. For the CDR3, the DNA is TGCGCCAGCAGCTTGGGACATCAGAACGAGCAGTACTTC.